The 12 T cell receptor beta chains reported below all come from one sample, sequenced in a study of T cell clonality in common variable immunodeficiency. This table comes from immunoSEQ multiplex PCR, and its TCRdb copy is limited to in-frame clones, with some not included. The sample was found to contain around 60,000 clones, and every one recurs. The specimen sequenced was peripheral blood mononuclear cells. These receptors all stem from a person aged 18 to 69 in good health.

This clone was observed many times. From the germline J gene comes the end of the CDR3, since the read stops 3 residues before it. The chain is built from TRBV5-6 and TRBJ2-3, with D maybe TRBD1 (5 bases). V lost 4 bases, J lost 3 bases, and 12 bases lay in between. Germline V gene data show CDR1 as SGHDT and CDR2 as YYEEEE. The CDR3 contains 14 residues. CDR3 in amino acids: CASSRQGSTDTQYF. The DNA read from the CDR3 is TGTGCCAGCAGCAGGCAGGGAAGTACAGATACG.

This clone was counted many times. The read ends 3 residues before the CDR3 terminus; that terminus is restored from the germline J gene. V is TRBV30 and J is TRBJ1-4; possible D gene TRBD1, 5 bases. The CDR3 spans 15 residues. The ends were cut back, 3 bases at V and 4 bases at J, with 15 bases in the middle. Per the germline V gene, CDR1 is GTSNPN and CDR2 is SVGIG (reference sequence). The CDR3 is CAWSPIGASNEKLFF. The CDR3 bases that were read are TGTGCCTGGAGCCCGATTGGGGCGAGTAATGAAAAA.

The table lists this clone with many counts. The sequence runs out 3 residues before the end of the CDR3; the remainder is reconstructed from the germline J gene. The chain recombines TRBV4-1 with TRBJ1-4; no firm D call. Trimming cost V 1 base and J 3 bases, with 12 bases left between them. CDR1 is MGHRA and CDR2 is YSYEKL in the germline V gene. This CDR3 spans 16 amino acids. The CDR3 is CASSQGRVTANEKLFF. The CDR3 bases that were read are TGCGCCAGCAGCCAAGGTCGAGTCACAGCTAATGAAAAA.

This clone was detected ten times or more. Read data end 3 residues before the CDR3 end; the end is taken from the germline J gene. This chain joins TRBV18 and TRBJ2-7; 7 bases align to TRBD1. The CDR3 is 15 amino acids. J was trimmed by 5 bases and V by 6 bases; bases with no gene match: 13. Germline assignment: CDR1 KGHSH and CDR2 LQKENI. CDR3: CASSIKTGMGDEQYF. The CDR3 DNA, read in part, is TGTGCCAGCTCGATCAAGACAGGGATGGGGGACGAG. Combining the CDR3 with reference TRBV18 and TRBJ2-7 gives the whole variable domain NAGVMQNPRHLVRRRGQEARLRCSPMKGHSHVYWYRQLPEEGLKFMVYLQKENIIDESGMPKERFSAEFPKEGPSILRIQQVVRGDSAAYFCASSIKTGMGDEQYFGPGTRLTVT.

This clone came up many times. The read ends 3 residues early relative to the CDR3; the germline J gene fills the gap. V usage is TRBV7-9 and J usage is TRBJ2-1; D perhaps matches TRBD1 (6 bases). Trimming cost V 8 bases and J 4 bases, with 18 bases left between them. This CDR3 spans 15 amino acids. Per the germline V gene, CDR1 is SEHNR and CDR2 is FQNEAQ (reference sequence). The DNA read from the CDR3 is TGTGCCAGCCGTCCCGAGTGGGGGCCTTACAATGAG. As protein: CASRPEWGPYNE. The CDR3 as a whole reads CASRPEWGPYNEQFF.

To note about this clone: One end of the junction does not line up with germline, which may come from a read error. From the germline J gene comes the end of the CDR3, since the read stops 3 residues before it. V gene TRBV7-9 combines with J gene TRBJ2-3, with no clear D. CDR3 length: 12 amino acids. Germline V gene data show CDR1 as SEHNR and CDR2 as FQNEAQ (reference sequence). This CDR3 is CSSSKAADTQYF. The part of the CDR3 DNA that was read is TGTTCCAGCAGCAAGGCGGCAGATACG.

This clone was counted many times. The CDR3 end is not reached by the read, which stops 3 residues before it; the germline J gene fills it in. The chain carries TRBV5-6 and TRBJ2-5; 8 nucleotides match TRBD1. Germline CDR1 SGHDT, CDR2 YYEEEE. This CDR3 contains 15 residues. Trimming removed 2 bases from V and 4 bases from J; junction bases left unmatched: 7. The CDR3 DNA, read in part, is TGTGCCAGCAGCTTCCCTCAGGGGGCTCCAGAGACC. It translates to CASSFPQGAPET. The complete CDR3 reads CASSFPQGAPETQYF.

The table lists this clone with many counts. The read comes to an end 3 residues before the CDR3 does, leaving the germline J gene to fill in the end. The V and J genes are TRBV11-2 and TRBJ2-5, with a possible D match to TRBD2 (6 bases). The CDR3 spans 14 residues. CDR1 and CDR2 from the germline V gene are SGHAT and FQNNGV. V lost 5 bases and J lost 2, with 12 bases in between. CDR3 protein: CASSRSGLQETQYF. CDR3 DNA (partial): TGTGCCAGCAGCCGCTCTGGACTACAAGAGACC.

At least ten counts were recorded for this clone. Read coverage stops 3 residues before the CDR3 terminus; the germline J gene supplies the remainder. The rearrangement links TRBV19 to TRBJ1-2; weak D call: TRBD1 (5 bases). The CDR3 spans 15 residues. V shed 9 bases and J shed 1 base, with 18 bases lying between them. Germline assignment: CDR1 LNHDA and CDR2 SQIVND (reference sequence). CDR3 in amino acids: CASSVKQGSNYGYTF. Partial CDR3 DNA: TGTGCCAGCTCCGTGAAGCAGGGAAGTAACTATGGC.

The sample holds many counts of this clone. The read ends 3 residues shy of where the CDR3 ends; the end is completed using the germline J gene. The V and J genes are TRBV6-1 and TRBJ2-6; D gene unclear. Germline V gives CDR1 MNHNS, CDR2 SASEGT. The V gene lost 2 bases and the J gene lost 0 bases, with 8 bases spanning the gap. This CDR3 is built from 16 residues. CDR3 in amino acids: CASSEFAVSGANVLTF. The sequenced part of the CDR3 DNA is TGTGCCAGCAGTGAATTCGCGGTCTCTGGGGCCAACGTC.

This clone occurred many times. The read terminates 3 residues ahead of where the CDR3 ends, so the germline J gene completes it. The genes are TRBV28 and TRBJ2-7, with D tentatively TRBD1 (7 bases). The CDR3 length is 15 residues. V dropped 7 bases and J dropped 3 bases, with 19 bases sitting between them. Germline-derived CDR1 and CDR2 are MDHEN and SYDVKM. CDR3: CASTLFGQEGYEQYF. The sequenced part of the CDR3 DNA is TGTGCCAGCACCCTATTCGGACAGGAGGGCTACGAG.

This clone was found many times. The missing CDR3 end, 3 residues past where the read stops, is filled in from the germline J gene. The rearrangement uses TRBV6-1 and TRBJ2-1, with 7 bases aligning to TRBD1. Per the germline V gene, CDR1 is MNHNS and CDR2 is SASEGT. The CDR3 runs 14 residues. V lost 4 bases and J lost 5; bases outside the gene matches: 5. The CDR3 bases that were read are TGTGCCAGCAGTGTCGGGGACAGTAACAATGAG. This translates into CASSVGDSNNE. The complete CDR3 sequence is CASSVGDSNNEQFF.